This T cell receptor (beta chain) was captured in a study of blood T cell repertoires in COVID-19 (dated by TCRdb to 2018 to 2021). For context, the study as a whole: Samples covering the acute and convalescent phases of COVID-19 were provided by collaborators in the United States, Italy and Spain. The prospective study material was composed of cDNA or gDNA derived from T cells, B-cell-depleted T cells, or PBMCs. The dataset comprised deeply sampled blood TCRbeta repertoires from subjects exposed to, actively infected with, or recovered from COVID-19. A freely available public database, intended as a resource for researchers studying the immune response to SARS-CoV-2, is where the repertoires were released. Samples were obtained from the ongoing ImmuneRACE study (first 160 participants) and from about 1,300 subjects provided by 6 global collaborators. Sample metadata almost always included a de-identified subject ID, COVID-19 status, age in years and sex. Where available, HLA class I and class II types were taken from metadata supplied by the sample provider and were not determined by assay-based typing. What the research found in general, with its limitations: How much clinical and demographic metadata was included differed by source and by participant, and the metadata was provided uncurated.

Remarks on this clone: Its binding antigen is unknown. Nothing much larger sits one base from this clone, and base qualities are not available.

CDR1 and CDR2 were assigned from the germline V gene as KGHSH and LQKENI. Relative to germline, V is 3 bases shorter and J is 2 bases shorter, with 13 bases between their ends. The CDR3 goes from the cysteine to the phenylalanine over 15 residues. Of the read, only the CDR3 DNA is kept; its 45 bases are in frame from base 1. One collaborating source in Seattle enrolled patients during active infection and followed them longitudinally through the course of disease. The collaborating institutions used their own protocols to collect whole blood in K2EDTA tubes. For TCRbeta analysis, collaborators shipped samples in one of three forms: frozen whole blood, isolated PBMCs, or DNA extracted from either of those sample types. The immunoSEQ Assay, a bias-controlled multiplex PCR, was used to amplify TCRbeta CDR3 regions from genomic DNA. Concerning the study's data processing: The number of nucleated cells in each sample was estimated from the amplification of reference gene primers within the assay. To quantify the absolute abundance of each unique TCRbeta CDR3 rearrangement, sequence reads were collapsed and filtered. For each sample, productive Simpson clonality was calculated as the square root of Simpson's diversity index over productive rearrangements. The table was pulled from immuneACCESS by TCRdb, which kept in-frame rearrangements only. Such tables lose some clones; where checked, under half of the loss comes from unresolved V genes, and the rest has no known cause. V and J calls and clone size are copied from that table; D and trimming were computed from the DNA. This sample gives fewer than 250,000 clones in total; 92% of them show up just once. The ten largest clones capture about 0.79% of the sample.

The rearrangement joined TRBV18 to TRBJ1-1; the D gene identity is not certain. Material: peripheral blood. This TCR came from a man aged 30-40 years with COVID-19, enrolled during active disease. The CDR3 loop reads CASSPVDWKNTEAFF. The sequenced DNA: TGTGCCAGCTCACCCGTGGACTGGAAAAACACTGAAGCTTTCTTT.